A single sample gave rise to the 26 T cell receptor beta chains below, sequenced in a study of CD8+ T cells in alopecia areata. Extracted RNA was reverse transcribed into cDNA, the sequencing template. TCRdb keeps only in-frame clones here, not all; method: immunoSEQ multiplex PCR. The sample shows 100,000 to 150,000 clones, 58% of them seen only once. Specimen: CD4+ T cells sorted from blood, collected at week 0. The receptors were sampled from a human donor with alopecia areata.

Only a few counts were recorded for this clone. This sequence joins TRBV4-1 and TRBJ1-3, with 9 bases fitting TRBD1. The length of the CDR3 is 15 residues. Per germline, CDR1 MGHRA and CDR2 YSYEKL. Germline trimming cut 4 bases from V and 3 bases from J; bases unmatched to any gene: 4. The CDR3 DNA sequence: TGCGCCAGCAGCCGAACAGGGGGCGGTGGAAACACCATATATTTT. Translated: CASSRTGGGGNTIYF.

The chain uses TRBV6-5 and TRBJ1-2; 9 bases agree with TRBD1. V dropped 4 bases and J dropped 6; count of bases not matched to a gene: 9. The CDR3 runs to 15 residues. Germline CDR1 and CDR2: MNHEY and SVGAGI. CDR3 nucleotides: TGTGCCAGCAGTTGGGGACAGGGTGGGATCAATGGCTACACCTTC. Protein product: CASSWGQGGINGYTF.

The rearrangement links TRBV5-4 to TRBJ2-6; a weak D match, TRBD1 (5 bases). Trimming took off 3 bases at V and 3 bases at J, with 10 bases between the two ends. The CDR3 has 15 amino acids. The germline V gene has CDR1 SGHNT and CDR2 YYREEE (reference sequence). The CDR3 bases are TGTGCCAGCAGCTCGAAAGGGGTTGGGGCCAACGTCCTGACTTTC. It yields the protein CASSSKGVGANVLTF.

There are a few counts of this clone. The rearrangement links TRBV5-1 to TRBJ1-1; a possible D gene is TRBD1 (5 bases). CDR3 size: 16 residues. The V end lost 4 bases, the J end lost 0 bases, and 16 bases lay between the germline ends. Germline CDR1 and CDR2: SGHRS and YFSETQ. The CDR3 spells CASSRGFDSLNTEAFF. The CDR3 region has the DNA TGCGCCAGCAGCCGGGGATTCGACAGCTTGAACACTGAAGCTTTCTTT.

V gene TRBV19 combines with J gene TRBJ2-7; TRBD2 agrees at 14 bases. The CDR3 length is 18 residues. V shed 2 bases and J 3 bases; nucleotides not matched to a gene: 9. Germline V gene sequence: CDR1 LNHDA, CDR2 SQIVND (reference sequence). The CDR3 nucleotides read TGTGCCAGTAGTATACGGGGACTAGCGGGAGAAGGAGTCTACGAGCAGTACTTC. Translation gives CASSIRGLAGEGVYEQYF. Based on the CDR3 plus reference TRBV19 and TRBJ2-7, the full variable domain is DGGITQSPKYLFRKEGQNVTLSCEQNLNHDAMYWYRQDPGQGLRLIYYSQIVNDFQKGDIAEGYSVSREKKESFPLTVTSAQKNPTAFYLCASSIRGLAGEGVYEQYFGPGTRLTVT.

The genes are TRBV19 and TRBJ1-1; a possible D gene is TRBD1 (6 bases). Germline CDR1 is LNHDA and CDR2 is SQIVND (reference sequence). The CDR3 covers 13 residues. With 3 bases removed from V and 5 bases from J, the gap between germline ends came to 10 bases. The CDR3 coding sequence is TGTGCCAGTAGTATGGACAGATCAACTGAAGCTTTCTTT. Translation gives CASSMDRSTEAFF.

V is TRBV5-1 and J is TRBJ2-2; D is undetermined. From germline, CDR1 is SGHRS and CDR2 YFSETQ. V lost 0 bases and J lost 7, with 10 bases in between. The CDR3 totals 14 residues. DNA for the CDR3: TGCGCCAGCAGCTTGGCGACCGTCGGCGGGGAGCTGTTTTTT. It yields the protein CASSLATVGGELFF.

J is TRBJ2-5 and V is TRBV5-1; 10 bases fit TRBD1. There are 13 residues in the CDR3. CDR1 is SGHRS and CDR2 is YFSETQ in the germline V gene. V was clipped by 7 bases and J by 5 bases; unmatched bases: 5. The DNA for the CDR3 is TGCGCCAGCGGGACAGGGGATGTGGAGACCCAGTACTTC. This sequence encodes CASGTGDVETQYF.

This clone was seen more than once but under ten times. In the same sample, other DNA sequences code for this CDR3. V usage is TRBV7-2 and J usage is TRBJ2-3, with D perhaps matching TRBD1 or TRBD2 (5 bases each). There are 13 residues in the CDR3. Trimming pared 4 bases from V and 2 bases from J, leaving 7 bases between. Germline V lookup: CDR1 SGHTA, CDR2 FQGNSA. The CDR3 here is CASSSGPTDTQYF. DNA for the CDR3: TGTGCCAGCAGCTCGGGGCCCACAGATACGCAGTATTTT.

As for this clone: The same CDR3 can be traced to other DNA sequences in this sample. The V gene is TRBV2, the J gene TRBJ1-5; no reliable D call. This CDR3 has 11 residues. With 5 bases removed from V and 4 bases from J, the gap between germline ends came to 3 bases. Germline loops: CDR1 SNHLY, CDR2 FYNNEI. In DNA form, the CDR3 reads TGTGCCAGCAGTTTAAATCAGCCCCAGCATTTT. This gives the protein CASSLNQPQHF.

The chain links TRBV5-4 to TRBJ2-5, with a tentative D call TRBD1 (6 bases). The V gene's germline CDR1 is SGHNT and CDR2 YYREEE (reference sequence). The V gene lost 3 bases and the J gene lost 3 bases, with 18 bases spanning the gap. The length of the CDR3 is 16 residues. The CDR3 DNA reads TGTGCCAGCAGCTACATGTACAGGGTGGGAGAAGAGACCCAGTACTTC. It is translated as CASSYMYRVGEETQYF.

The chain is built from TRBV5-1 and TRBJ2-7; maybe TRBD2 (6 bases). Germline V lookup: CDR1 SGHRS, CDR2 YFSETQ. The CDR3 consists of 16 residues. Trimming removed 0 bases from V and 5 bases from J, with 18 bases in between. CDR3 amino acids: CASSLALGRETHEQYF. The CDR3 bases are TGCGCCAGCAGCTTGGCCTTGGGACGGGAGACCCACGAGCAGTACTTC.

In nucleotides, the CDR3 is TGTGCCAGCAGCTCGCCCGGCCGGAATGAGCAGTTCTTC. This codes for CASSSPGRNEQFF. The chain links TRBV7-3 to TRBJ2-1; D unresolved. The CDR3 totals 13 residues. Germline V gene data show CDR1 as SGHTA and CDR2 as FQGTGA. The V end was cut by 4 bases, the J end by 7 bases, with 11 bases between. The complete variable domain, with remaining parts taken from reference TRBV7-3 and TRBJ2-1, reads GAGVSQTPSNKVTEKGKYVELRCDPISGHTALYWYRQSLGQGPEFLIYFQGTGAADDSGLPNDRFFAVRPEGSVSTLKIQRTERGDSAVYLCASSSPGRNEQFFGPGTRLTVL.

The chain links TRBV6-5 to TRBJ2-7, with a weak D call TRBD1 (6 bases). Germline loops: CDR1 MNHEY, CDR2 SVGAGI. The CDR3 has 14 residues. V was trimmed by 6 bases and J by 0 bases, leaving 12 bases between them. CDR3 protein: CASSRTGHSYEQYF. In DNA form, the CDR3 reads TGTGCCAGCAGCCGTACAGGGCACTCCTACGAGCAGTACTTC.

The chain employs TRBV2 and TRBJ1-2; maybe TRBD1 (6 bases). V was trimmed by 1 base and J by 8 bases, leaving 17 bases between them. The length of the CDR3 is 15 residues. Germline assignment: CDR1 SNHLY and CDR2 FYNNEI. The CDR3 DNA reads TGTGCCAGCAGTGAAGTGGATGGGGGGCGAGACGGCTACACCTTC. Protein: CASSEVDGGRDGYTF.

V and J are TRBV5-1 and TRBJ1-3, with TRBD1 as a possible D gene (5 bases). The germline gives CDR1 SGHRS, CDR2 YFSETQ. The CDR3 is 15 amino acids. The V and J ends lost 4 bases and 4 bases respectively, with 15 bases between them. The CDR3 DNA sequence: TGCGCCAGCAGCCTCTCTGGGGGATTGGGAAACACCATATATTTT. This sequence encodes CASSLSGGLGNTIYF.

The chain uses TRBV18 and TRBJ1-2; TRBD1 aligns across 12 bases. This CDR3 comprises 15 residues. Germline lookup yields CDR1 KGHSH and CDR2 LQKENI. Trimming removed 3 bases from V and 4 bases from J; junction bases left unmatched: 3. CDR3 DNA sequence: TGTGCCAGCTCACCCTCGGGACAGGGGGCCTATGGCTACACCTTC. Protein sequence: CASSPSGQGAYGYTF. Full variable domain (rest looked up from reference TRBV18 and TRBJ1-2): NAGVMQNPRHLVRRRGQEARLRCSPMKGHSHVYWYRQLPEEGLKFMVYLQKENIIDESGMPKERFSAEFPKEGPSILRIQQVVRGDSAAYFCASSPSGQGAYGYTFGSGTRLTVV.

This chain joins TRBV4-1 and TRBJ2-5, with TRBD2 identical over 9 bases. CDR3 length: 14 residues. Germline V gene data show CDR1 as MGHRA and CDR2 as YSYEKL. V was pared by 3 bases and J by 3 bases, with 2 bases of the junction left unmatched. CDR3 nucleotides: TGCGCCAGCAGCCACCGACTAGCGGAAGAGACCCAGTACTTC. Translation: CASSHRLAEETQYF.

The chain combines TRBV11-1 with TRBJ2-5; 13 nucleotides line up with TRBD2. Germline-derived CDR1 and CDR2 are SGHAT and FQDESV (reference sequence). Germline trimming cut 3 bases from V and 5 bases from J; bases unmatched to any gene: 3. CDR3 length equals 15 residues. CDR3 DNA sequence: TGTGCCAGCAGCTTTGGACTAGCGGGGGTGGAGACCCAGTACTTC. Translation: CASSFGLAGVETQYF.

This clone was seen only a few times. The V gene is TRBV7-8, the J gene TRBJ2-7; TRBD2 matches at 8 bases. This CDR3 region has 17 residues. Looked up from germline, CDR1 is SGHVS and CDR2 is FQNEAQ. V dropped 1 base and J dropped 7; count of bases not matched to a gene: 15. The chain's CDR3 is CASSLDGFDSGTDEQYF. The CDR3 DNA reads as TGTGCCAGCAGCTTAGATGGTTTCGATAGCGGGACGGATGAGCAGTACTTC.

This rearrangement joins TRBV27 to TRBJ2-5; 11 positions agree with TRBD2. The CDR3 extends over 16 amino acids. The junction had 6 bases not matched to a gene; V was cut back by 5 bases and J by 1 base. Per germline, CDR1 MNHEY and CDR2 SMNVEV (reference sequence). The CDR3 region has the DNA TGTGCCAGCAGTATCGGACTAGCGGGCTCCCAAGAGACCCAGTACTTC. This sequence encodes CASSIGLAGSQETQYF.

This clone has a handful of counts. The V call is TRBV6-5, the J call TRBJ1-2; D unresolved. The V end lost 7 bases, the J end lost 5 bases, and 14 bases lay between the germline ends. The CDR3 loop spans 13 amino acids. Germline values: CDR1 MNHEY, CDR2 SVGAGI. CDR3 sequence: CASKTDTTYGYTF. In nucleotides, the CDR3 is TGTGCCAGCAAGACGGATACTACTTATGGCTACACCTTC.

The chain recombines TRBV7-3 with TRBJ2-5, with D possibly called TRBD1 or TRBD2 (5 bases each). Trimming left V 2 bases short and J 2 bases short, with 12 bases between. CDR3 length equals 15 residues. Germline V gives CDR1 SGHTA, CDR2 FQGTGA. In nucleotides, the CDR3 is TGTGCCAGCAGCTTATGGGTGGGGGATCAAGAGACCCAGTACTTC. Translation: CASSLWVGDQETQYF.

This clone came up a few times. The chain uses TRBV28 and TRBJ1-4; TRBD1 agrees at 9 bases. Germline values: CDR1 MDHEN, CDR2 SYDVKM. The CDR3 has 14 amino acids. Trimming took 5 bases from V and 8 from J; bases not matched to a gene: 6. As DNA, the CDR3 is TGTGCCAGCAGTCCCGGGACAGGGAACGAAAAACTGTTTTTT. It is translated as CASSPGTGNEKLFF.

The genes are TRBV7-2 and TRBJ1-5; 7 positions agree with TRBD1. The CDR3 consists of 16 residues. V was clipped by 2 bases and J by 0 bases; unmatched bases: 4. Germline CDR1 SGHTA, CDR2 FQGNSA. CDR3 amino acids: CASSLTRDSSNQPQHF. DNA for the CDR3: TGTGCCAGCAGCTTAACCCGGGACAGTAGCAATCAGCCCCAGCATTTT.

The CDR3 sequence is CASSPTLNYGYTF. DNA for the CDR3: TGTGCCAGCAGTCCCACTCTTAACTATGGCTACACCTTC. The V call is TRBV27, the J call TRBJ1-2; no definite D call. Germline V gene sequence: CDR1 MNHEY, CDR2 SMNVEV (reference sequence). The length of the CDR3 is 13 residues. The V gene lost 5 bases and the J gene lost 1 base, with 8 bases spanning the gap.